One and the same sample provided the 9 T cell receptor beta chains below, sequenced in a study of blood T cell repertoires in COVID-19. TCRdb's copy holds only in-frame clones and misses some; the assay was immunoSEQ multiplex PCR. The sample gives around 300,000 clones, nearly 90% of which show up once; less than 9.5% is in the top ten. What was sequenced was PBMCs or T cells enriched from blood (not recorded which). The receptors derive from a woman aged 30 to 39 who had recovered from COVID-19.

This sequence joins TRBV7-9 and TRBJ2-1; 12 bases are a match to TRBD2. Germline CDR1 is SEHNR and CDR2 is FQNEAQ (reference sequence). V lost 5 bases, J lost 9 bases, and 11 bases stayed unmatched. The CDR3 loop spans 16 amino acids. CDR3 coding DNA: TGTGCCAGCAGCCACCACCGACTAGCGGGAGTAGGTGAGCAGTTCTTC. Amino acid sequence: CASSHHRLAGVGEQFF.

The CDR3 region is CAISESRGEAYSNQPQHF. The CDR3 DNA follows: TGTGCCATCAGTGAGTCAAGGGGCGAAGCCTATAGCAATCAGCCCCAGCATTTT. The V and J genes are TRBV10-3 and TRBJ1-5, with D perhaps matching TRBD1 (5 bases). This CDR3 region has 18 residues. Germline V gene sequence: CDR1 ENHRY, CDR2 SYGVKD. Trimming shortened V by 0 bases and J by 0 bases, and 15 bases separated the two germline ends.

V and J are TRBV7-2 and TRBJ2-1; 13 bases fit TRBD2. Trimming took 4 bases from V and 5 from J; bases not matched to a gene: 8. The CDR3 runs 17 residues. Looked up from germline, CDR1 is SGHTA and CDR2 is FQGNSA. The CDR3 sequence: CASSSFSLAGGNNEQFF. CDR3 in DNA: TGTGCCAGCAGCTCATTCTCACTAGCGGGGGGGAACAATGAGCAGTTCTTC.

This chain uses TRBV7-6 with TRBJ2-1; 9 bases are a match to TRBD2. V lost 3 bases, J lost 8 bases, and 11 bases stayed unmatched. Germline V gene data show CDR1 as SGHVS and CDR2 as FNYEAQ. The CDR3 sequence is 16 residues long. DNA for the CDR3: TGTGCCAGCAGCTTCCTAGCGGGACGACCTCCCGATGAGCAGTTCTTC. Its translation: CASSFLAGRPPDEQFF. The variable domain in full, completed from reference TRBV7-6 and TRBJ2-1, reads GAGVSQSPRYKVTKRGQDVALRCDPISGHVSLYWYRQALGQGPEFLTYFNYEAQQDKSGLPNDRFSAERPEGSISTLTIQRTEQRDSAMYRCASSFLAGRPPDEQFFGPGTRLTVL.

This chain links TRBV4-2 with TRBJ2-1, with 13 bases lining up with TRBD2. The CDR3 has 15 residues. V dropped 1 base and J dropped 9; count of bases not matched to a gene: 3. Looked up from germline, CDR1 is LGHNA and CDR2 is YNFKEQ. CDR3 bases: TGTGCCAGCAGCCAAGGGACTAGCGGGAGTGCTGAGCAGTTCTTC. Translation gives CASSQGTSGSAEQFF.

In DNA form, the CDR3 reads TGTGCCAGCAGTGAACATACGGCAGGACAGGGCATGTCTTTCTTT. It encodes CASSEHTAGQGMSFF. The chain carries TRBV25-1 and TRBJ1-1, with 8 positions matching TRBD1. Germline-derived CDR1 and CDR2 are MGHDK and SYGVNS. Germline trimming cut 2 bases from V and 12 bases from J; bases unmatched to any gene: 14. This CDR3 is built from 15 residues.

The V gene is TRBV28, the J gene TRBJ1-2; no clear D gene. The V end was cut by 11 bases, the J end by 6 bases, with 13 bases between. CDR3 length equals 11 residues. CDR1 MDHEN and CDR2 SYDVKM come from the germline V gene. Written as DNA, the CDR3 is TGTGCCGCCACCCATATAGATGGCTACACCTTC. This gives the protein CAATHIDGYTF.

Note on this clone: Other nucleotide sequences in the sample specify the same CDR3. The rearrangement joins TRBV18 to TRBJ1-4, with D hard to call. Germline V gene sequence: CDR1 KGHSH, CDR2 LQKENI. The CDR3 contains 14 residues. V shed 3 bases and J shed 0 bases, with 5 bases lying between them. CDR3 coding DNA: TGTGCCAGCTCACCGGCAGCAACTAATGAAAAACTGTTTTTT. This gives the protein CASSPAATNEKLFF.

The chain joins TRBV7-9 to TRBJ1-1; TRBD1 aligns across 9 bases. The germline V gene encodes CDR1 SEHNR and CDR2 FQNEAQ (reference sequence). The CDR3 is 16 amino acids. V was pared by 5 bases and J by 3 bases, with 10 bases of the junction left unmatched. The CDR3, as DNA: TGTGCCAGCAGCATCCCACAGGGGGCTAGTGACACTGAAGCTTTCTTT. It yields the protein CASSIPQGASDTEAFF.